These 14 T cell receptor beta chains were sequenced from one sample in a study of blood T cell repertoires in COVID-19 (dated by TCRdb to the early 2020s). The library was prepared using the immunoSEQ multiplex PCR assay. The table was pulled from immuneACCESS by TCRdb, which kept in-frame rearrangements only. Such tables lose some clones; where checked, under half of the loss comes from unresolved V genes, and the rest has no known cause. This sample is represented by 150,000 to 200,000 clones; around 77% of them were singletons. In total, the top ten clones hold 17% of the sample. Sequenced: peripheral blood. The receptors were sampled from a man between 60 and 75 years old with active or convalescent COVID-19.

This clone came up once. The rearrangement uses TRBV27 and TRBJ1-2, with 9 bases that match TRBD1. From germline, CDR1 is MNHEY and CDR2 SMNVEV (reference sequence). Unmatched junction bases numbered 3, after V lost 3 bases and J lost 4 bases. The CDR3 is made up of 14 amino acids. The CDR3 nucleotides read TGTGCCAGCAGTTTCGGACAGGGGCCCTATGGCTACACCTTC. Its translation: CASSFGQGPYGYTF.

The rearrangement links TRBV19 to TRBJ2-2, with TRBD2 matching 10 bases. Losses at the gene ends were 8 bases for V and 1 base for J; bases not matched to a gene: 4. Germline CDR1 is LNHDA and CDR2 is SQIVND (reference sequence). The CDR3 sequence is 15 residues long. The CDR3 protein is CASSTSGMNTGELFF. Here the CDR3 DNA reads TGTGCCAGTTCTACTAGCGGGATGAACACCGGGGAGCTGTTTTTT.

The genes are TRBV7-2 and TRBJ2-3; 7 bases are a match to TRBD2. This CDR3 is 15 amino acids long. Germline lookup yields CDR1 SGHTA and CDR2 FQGNSA. With 5 bases clipped from V and 4 bases from J, the junction kept 9 bases outside the gene matches. The CDR3 here is CASSPPGLGADTQYF. Written as DNA, the CDR3 is TGTGCCAGCAGCCCACCCGGACTAGGAGCAGATACGCAGTATTTT. Using reference TRBV7-2 and TRBJ2-3 for the parts outside the CDR3, the full variable domain is GAGVSQSPSNKVTEKGKDVELRCDPISGHTALYWYRQSLGQGLEFLIYFQGNSAPDKSGLPSDRFSAERTGGSVSTLTIQRTQQEDSAVYLCASSPPGLGADTQYFGPGTRLTVL.

As regards this clone: Sequence at one end of the junction differs from germline and may be a read error. V and J are TRBV9 and TRBJ2-1; D perhaps matches TRBD2 (5 bases). Germline V gene data show CDR1 as SGDLS and CDR2 as YYNGEE. The CDR3 consists of 15 residues. The CDR3 loop is CASSVVIEGKAIGLF. CDR3 sequence (DNA): TGTGCCAGCAGCGTAGTTATCGAGGGTAAGGCAATTGGGCTCTTC. Full variable domain (outside the CDR3, taken from reference TRBV9 and TRBJ2-1): DSGVTQTPKHLITATGQRVTLRCSPRSGDLSVYWYQQSLDQGLQFLIQYYNGEERAKGNILERFSAQQFPDLHSELNLSSLELGDSALYFCASSVVIEGKAIGLFGPGTRLTVL.

This chain connects TRBV28 to TRBJ1-2; 7 bases line up with TRBD1. CDR3 length: 14 residues. Germline V lookup: CDR1 MDHEN, CDR2 SYDVKM. V lost 3 bases, J lost 7 bases, and 8 bases stayed unmatched. The DNA of the CDR3 is TGTGCCAGCAGTTTCTCCGACAGGGAGGCTGGCTACACCTTC. It translates to CASSFSDREAGYTF.

The chain combines TRBV18 with TRBJ2-3; 9 bases fit TRBD2. The CDR3 has 18 residues. V dropped 0 bases and J dropped 4; count of bases not matched to a gene: 11. Germline CDR1 reads KGHSH; CDR2 reads LQKENI. The DNA of the CDR3 is TGTGCCAGCTCACCACCGGTAGGAAATAGCGGGAGTTCAGATACGCAGTATTTT. This translates into CASSPPVGNSGSSDTQYF.

This clone was observed a few times. V and J are TRBV19 and TRBJ1-5; 12 nucleotides line up with TRBD1. The V and J ends lost 4 bases and 0 bases, in that order; junction bases with no gene match: 4. The CDR3 extends over 17 amino acids. Germline loops: CDR1 LNHDA, CDR2 SQIVND (reference sequence). CDR3 bases: TGTGCCAGTAGTAGGGGGACAGGGGGCTATAGCAATCAGCCCCAGCATTTT. Translated: CASSRGTGGYSNQPQHF.

The V gene is TRBV11-2, the J gene TRBJ1-4, with D uncertain. Germline CDR1 is SGHAT and CDR2 is FQNNGV. Trimming removed 6 bases at V and 8 bases at J, with 19 bases between. This CDR3 region has 15 residues. The CDR3 bases are TGTGCCAGCAGACGCGCGGGGAGAAAAGAAGAAAAACTGTTTTTT. Its translation is CASRRAGRKEEKLFF.

This clone came up a few times. V is TRBV7-9 and J is TRBJ2-1; 9 bases are shared with TRBD2. The ends lost 2 bases at V and 9 bases at J; junction bases unmatched: 8. CDR3 length: 15 residues. Germline V CDR1 and CDR2: SEHNR, FQNEAQ (reference sequence). The chain's CDR3 is CASSLMAGGPVEQFF. CDR3 in DNA: TGTGCCAGCAGCTTAATGGCGGGAGGGCCCGTTGAGCAGTTCTTC.

The V call is TRBV11-2, the J call TRBJ2-7, with D possibly being TRBD1 (6 bases). V was trimmed by 4 bases and J by 2 bases, leaving 12 bases between them. The CDR3 length is 14 residues. Germline V CDR1 and CDR2: SGHAT, FQNNGV. CDR3 protein: CASSSERGTYEQYF. CDR3 DNA sequence: TGTGCCAGCAGCTCGGAAAGGGGGACCTACGAGCAGTACTTC. The full variable domain, its missing parts supplied by reference TRBV11-2 and TRBJ2-7, is EAGVAQSPRYKIIEKRQSVAFWCNPISGHATLYWYQQILGQGPKLLIQFQNNGVVDDSQLPKDRFSAERLKGVDSTLKIQPAKLEDSAVYLCASSSERGTYEQYFGPGTRLTVT.

The chain carries TRBV9 and TRBJ2-1, with 10 bases fitting TRBD2. The germline CDR1 and CDR2 sequences are SGDLS and YYNGEE. This CDR3 spans 17 amino acids. The junction had 7 bases not matched to a gene; V was cut back by 0 bases and J by 4 bases. CDR3 loop: CASSVVSGLAEYNEQFF. The DNA of the CDR3 is TGTGCCAGCAGCGTAGTAAGCGGACTAGCGGAGTACAATGAGCAGTTCTTC.

The chain links TRBV9 to TRBJ2-7, with D perhaps matching TRBD2 (6 bases). This CDR3 spans 11 amino acids. The V and J ends lost 3 bases and 7 bases respectively, with 8 bases between them. Germline CDR1 is SGDLS and CDR2 is YYNGEE. The DNA of the CDR3 is TGTGCCAGCAGCGACGGAGGGGAGCAGTACTTC. Residues: CASSDGGEQYF.

The V call is TRBV28, the J call TRBJ1-1; 7 nucleotides match TRBD1. Per germline, CDR1 MDHEN and CDR2 SYDVKM. J lost 3 bases, V lost 7 bases, and 5 bases had no gene match. The CDR3 runs 13 residues. Here the CDR3 DNA reads TGTGCCAGCAACTATGACAGGGACACTGAAGCTTTCTTT. Residues: CASNYDRDTEAFF. The full variable domain, in which reference TRBV28 and TRBJ1-1 provide the parts outside the CDR3, is DVKVTQSSRYLVKRTGEKVFLECVQDMDHENMFWYRQDPGLGLRLIYFSYDVKMKEKGDIPEGYSVSREKKERFSLILESASTNQTSMYLCASNYDRDTEAFFGQGTRLTVV.

The V call is TRBV7-9, the J call TRBJ1-3; the match to TRBD1 covers 8 bases. The J segment lost 5 bases and the V segment lost 8 bases, leaving 5 bases of the junction unmatched. CDR1 SEHNR and CDR2 FQNEAQ come from the germline V gene (reference sequence). The CDR3 spans 13 residues. This CDR3 reads CASGRQGRNTIYF. In DNA, the CDR3 is TGTGCCAGCGGGAGACAGGGGCGAAACACCATATATTTT.